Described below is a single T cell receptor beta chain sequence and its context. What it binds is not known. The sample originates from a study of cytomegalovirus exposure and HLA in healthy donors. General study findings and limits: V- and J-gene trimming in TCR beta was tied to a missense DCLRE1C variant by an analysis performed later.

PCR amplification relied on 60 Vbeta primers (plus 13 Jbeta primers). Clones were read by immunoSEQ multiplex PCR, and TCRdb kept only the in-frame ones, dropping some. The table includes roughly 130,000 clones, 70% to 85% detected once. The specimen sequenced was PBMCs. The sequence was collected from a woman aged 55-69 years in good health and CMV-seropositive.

CDR3 nucleotide sequence: TGTGCCAGCAGCTTAGTGCTAGCAGACTCCTACAATGAGCAGTTCTTC. Translation: CASSLVLADSYNEQFF. The rearrangement uses TRBV11-2 and TRBJ2-1, with D perhaps matching TRBD2 (5 bases). The germline CDR1 and CDR2 sequences are SGHAT and FQNNGV. CDR3 length: 16 residues. The germline V and J ends were trimmed by 1 base and 0 bases, with 10 bases remaining between them. Based on the CDR3 plus reference TRBV11-2 and TRBJ2-1, the full variable domain is EAGVAQSPRYKIIEKRQSVAFWCNPISGHATLYWYQQILGQGPKLLIQFQNNGVVDDSQLPKDRFSAERLKGVDSTLKIQPAKLEDSAVYLCASSLVLADSYNEQFFGPGTRLTVL.